This TCR beta chain derives from a study of blood T cell repertoires in COVID-19. Original data processing: Nucleated cell counts were estimated from reference gene primer amplification. This table comes from immunoSEQ multiplex PCR, and its TCRdb copy is limited to in-frame clones, with some not included. The V and J calls and clone size are taken from that table; D and trimming were inferred from the DNA. The sample records under 80,000 clones, about 82% being singletons. Germline loops: CDR1 MNHEY, CDR2 SVGAGI. V was cut by 3 bases and J by 5 bases, with 11 bases left in between. This CDR3 region has 14 residues.

The sequence was collected from a woman of 80 years or more with active or convalescent COVID-19. Sequences were obtained from peripheral blood. The gene calls are TRBV6-5 and TRBJ2-1; a weak D match, TRBD2 (5 bases). The CDR3 loop is CASSYTGKNNEQFF. DNA of the CDR3: TGTGCCAGCAGTTATACGGGAAAAAACAATGAGCAGTTCTTC.